The T cell receptor (beta chain) under discussion was sequenced for a study of cytomegalovirus exposure and HLA in healthy donors. Findings and limits, study-wide: The study flagged around 160 TCR beta chains as cytomegalovirus-associated. Most TCR beta V segments were productive about 87% or about 30% of the time in an earlier analysis. In a later analysis, specific HLA alleles were associated with 15,000 to 20,000 TCR beta sequences at a 0.05 false discovery rate.

PCR employed 60 Vbeta and 13 Jbeta primers. Measured with immunoSEQ multiplex PCR; TCRdb has only the in-frame clones, and not every one. The sample consists of around 60,000 clones, 75% to 85% of them appearing once. Germline V gene data show CDR1 as SGHVS and CDR2 as FQNEAQ. The V gene lost 7 bases and the J gene lost 13 bases, with 14 bases spanning the gap. The CDR3 runs 11 residues. As for this clone: As yet, its antigen is unknown.

Nominally healthy donors provided the samples, though records likely missed some immune exposures. The origin of this receptor is a male donor in good health and CMV-seronegative. Material for sequencing was PBMCs. The chain has TRBV7-8 and TRBJ1-3; D might be TRBD1 (6 bases). This chain's CDR3 is CASKMTGPIYF. In nucleotides, the CDR3 is TGTGCCAGCAAAATGACAGGTCCGATATATTTT.